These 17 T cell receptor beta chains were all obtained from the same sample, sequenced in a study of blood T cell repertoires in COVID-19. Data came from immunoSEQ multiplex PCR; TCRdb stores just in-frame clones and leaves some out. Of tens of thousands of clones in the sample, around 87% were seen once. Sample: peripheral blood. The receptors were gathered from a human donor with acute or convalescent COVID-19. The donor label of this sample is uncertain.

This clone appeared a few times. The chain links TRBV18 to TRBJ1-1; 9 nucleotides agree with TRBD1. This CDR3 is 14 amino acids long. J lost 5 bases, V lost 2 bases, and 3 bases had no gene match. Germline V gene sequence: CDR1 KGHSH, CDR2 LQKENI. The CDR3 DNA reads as TGTGCCAGCTCACCAGGGACAGGGAATACTGAAGCTTTCTTT. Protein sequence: CASSPGTGNTEAFF.

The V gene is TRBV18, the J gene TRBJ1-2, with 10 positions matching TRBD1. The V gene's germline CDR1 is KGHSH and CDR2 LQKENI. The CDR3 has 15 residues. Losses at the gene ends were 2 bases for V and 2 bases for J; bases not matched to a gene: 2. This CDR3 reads CASSPVTGGNYGYTF. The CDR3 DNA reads TGTGCCAGCTCACCAGTGACAGGGGGCAACTATGGCTACACCTTC. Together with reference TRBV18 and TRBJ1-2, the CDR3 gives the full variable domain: NAGVMQNPRHLVRRRGQEARLRCSPMKGHSHVYWYRQLPEEGLKFMVYLQKENIIDESGMPKERFSAEFPKEGPSILRIQQVVRGDSAAYFCASSPVTGGNYGYTFGSGTRLTVV.

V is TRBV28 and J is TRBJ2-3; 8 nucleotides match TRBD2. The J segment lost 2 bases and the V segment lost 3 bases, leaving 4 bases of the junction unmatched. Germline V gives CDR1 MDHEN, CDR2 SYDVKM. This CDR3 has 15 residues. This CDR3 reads CASSLSSGVTDTQYF. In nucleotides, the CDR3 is TGTGCCAGCAGTTTGAGTAGCGGGGTCACAGATACGCAGTATTTT.

The DNA of the CDR3 is TGTGCCAGCAGCTTAGCACTAGCGGGGGGTCAAGAGACCCAGTACTTC. It encodes CASSLALAGGQETQYF. The V gene is TRBV5-4, the J gene TRBJ2-5; 12 bases fit TRBD2. Germline CDR1 and CDR2: SGHNT and YYREEE (reference sequence). The CDR3 loop spans 16 amino acids. V trimming: 2 bases; J trimming: 2 bases; junction bases outside the gene matches: 4. Together with reference TRBV5-4 and TRBJ2-5, the CDR3 gives the full variable domain: ETGVTQSPTHLIKTRGQQVTLRCSSQSGHNTVSWYQQALGQGPQFIFQYYREEENGRGNFPPRFSGLQFPNYSSELNVNALELDDSALYLCASSLALAGGQETQYFGPGTRLLVL.

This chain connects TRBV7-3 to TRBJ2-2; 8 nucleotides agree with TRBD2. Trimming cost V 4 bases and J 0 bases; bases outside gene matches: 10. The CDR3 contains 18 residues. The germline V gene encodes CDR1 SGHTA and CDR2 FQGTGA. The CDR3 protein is CASSSLAGGGTNTGELFF. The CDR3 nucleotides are TGTGCCAGCAGCTCTTTAGCCGGCGGGGGGACGAACACCGGGGAGCTGTTTTTT.

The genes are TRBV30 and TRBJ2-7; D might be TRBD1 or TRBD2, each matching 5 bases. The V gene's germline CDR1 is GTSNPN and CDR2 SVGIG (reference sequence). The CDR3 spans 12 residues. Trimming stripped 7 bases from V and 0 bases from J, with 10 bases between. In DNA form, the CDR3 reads TGTGCCTCGGGACGGAGCTCCTACGAGCAGTACTTC. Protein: CASGRSSYEQYF.

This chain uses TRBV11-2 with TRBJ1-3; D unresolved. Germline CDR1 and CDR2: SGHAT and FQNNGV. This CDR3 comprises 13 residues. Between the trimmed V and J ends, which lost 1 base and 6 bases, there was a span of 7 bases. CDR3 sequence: CASSLGILNTIYF. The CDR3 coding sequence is TGTGCCAGCAGCTTAGGTATTCTAAACACCATATATTTT. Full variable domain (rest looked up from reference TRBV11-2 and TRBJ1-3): EAGVAQSPRYKIIEKRQSVAFWCNPISGHATLYWYQQILGQGPKLLIQFQNNGVVDDSQLPKDRFSAERLKGVDSTLKIQPAKLEDSAVYLCASSLGILNTIYFGEGSWLTVV.

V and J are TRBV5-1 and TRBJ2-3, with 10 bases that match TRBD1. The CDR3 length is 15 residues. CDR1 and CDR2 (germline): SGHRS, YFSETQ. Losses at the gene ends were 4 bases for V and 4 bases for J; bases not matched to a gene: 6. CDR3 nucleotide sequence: TGCGCCAGCAGCGGGGGGACAGGGGAGGCAGATACGCAGTATTTT. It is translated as CASSGGTGEADTQYF.

CDR3 loop: CASSVGLAGPGDEQFF. The DNA of the CDR3 is TGTGCCAGCAGCGTAGGACTAGCGGGACCAGGAGATGAGCAGTTCTTC. The J gene is TRBJ2-1, the V gene TRBV9; 11 bases fit TRBD2. With 0 bases clipped from V and 8 bases from J, the junction kept 7 bases outside the gene matches. The CDR3 extends over 16 amino acids. CDR1 and CDR2 from the germline V gene are SGDLS and YYNGEE.

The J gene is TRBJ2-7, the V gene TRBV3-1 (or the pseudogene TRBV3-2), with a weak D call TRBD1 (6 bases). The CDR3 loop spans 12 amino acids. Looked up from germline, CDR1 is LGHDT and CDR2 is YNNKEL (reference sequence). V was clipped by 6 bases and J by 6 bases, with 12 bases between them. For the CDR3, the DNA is TGTGCCAGCAGTCACAGGGTAGGCGAGCAGTACTTC. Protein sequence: CASSHRVGEQYF.

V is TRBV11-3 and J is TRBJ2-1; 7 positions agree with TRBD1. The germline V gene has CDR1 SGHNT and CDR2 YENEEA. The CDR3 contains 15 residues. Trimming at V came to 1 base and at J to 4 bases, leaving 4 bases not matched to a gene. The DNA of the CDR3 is TGTGCCAGCAGCTTAGGACAGGGTCCTTACAATGAGCAGTTCTTC. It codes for CASSLGQGPYNEQFF.

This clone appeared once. The chain's CDR3 is CASSTWDTNEKLFF. The CDR3, as DNA: TGTGCCAGCAGCACCTGGGACACAAATGAAAAACTGTTTTTT. The chain carries TRBV7-9 and TRBJ1-4, with D perhaps TRBD1 (6 bases). Germline-derived CDR1 and CDR2 are SEHNR and FQNEAQ (reference sequence). This CDR3 is built from 14 residues. V was shortened by 5 bases and J by 5 bases, with 12 bases between the two germline ends.

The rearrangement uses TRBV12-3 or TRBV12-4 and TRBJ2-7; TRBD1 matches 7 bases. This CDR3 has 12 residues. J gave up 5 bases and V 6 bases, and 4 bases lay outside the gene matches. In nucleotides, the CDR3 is TGTGCCAGCAGCCCCCAGGGGGACGAGCAGTACTTC. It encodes CASSPQGDEQYF.

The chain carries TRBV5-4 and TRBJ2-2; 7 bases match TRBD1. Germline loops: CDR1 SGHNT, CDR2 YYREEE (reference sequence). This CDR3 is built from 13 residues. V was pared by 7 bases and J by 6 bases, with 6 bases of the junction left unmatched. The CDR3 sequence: CASGRQGAGELFF. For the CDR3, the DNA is TGTGCCAGCGGCAGACAGGGCGCCGGGGAGCTGTTTTTT.

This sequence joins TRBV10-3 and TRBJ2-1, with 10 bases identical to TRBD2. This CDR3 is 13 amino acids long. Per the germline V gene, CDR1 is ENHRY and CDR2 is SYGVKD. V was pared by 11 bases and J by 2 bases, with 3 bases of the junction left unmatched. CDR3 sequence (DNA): TGTGCCGTAAGCGGGGGGGCCTACAATGAGCAGTTCTTC. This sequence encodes CAVSGGAYNEQFF.

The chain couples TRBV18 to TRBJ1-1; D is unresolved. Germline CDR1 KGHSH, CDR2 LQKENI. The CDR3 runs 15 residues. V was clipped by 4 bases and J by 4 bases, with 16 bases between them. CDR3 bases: TGTGCCAGCTCACTTTACTCTACCGGGTCCACTGAAGCTTTCTTT. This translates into CASSLYSTGSTEAFF.

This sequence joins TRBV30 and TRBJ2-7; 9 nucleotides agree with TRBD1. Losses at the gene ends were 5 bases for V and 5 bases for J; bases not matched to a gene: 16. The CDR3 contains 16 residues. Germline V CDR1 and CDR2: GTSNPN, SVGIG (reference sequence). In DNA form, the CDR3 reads TGTGCCTGGGGTCCTCAAGGCCGGGACAGGGCCCACGAGCAGTACTTC. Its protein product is CAWGPQGRDRAHEQYF.